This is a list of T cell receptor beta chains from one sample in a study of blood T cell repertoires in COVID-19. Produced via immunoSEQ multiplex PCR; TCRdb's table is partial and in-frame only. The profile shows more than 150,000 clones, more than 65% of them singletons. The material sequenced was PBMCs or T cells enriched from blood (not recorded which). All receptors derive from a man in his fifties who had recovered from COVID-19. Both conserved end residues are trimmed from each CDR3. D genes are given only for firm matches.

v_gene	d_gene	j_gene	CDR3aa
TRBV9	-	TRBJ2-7	ASSVEGVPPYEQY
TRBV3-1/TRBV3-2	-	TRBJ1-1	ASSPSLKGSTEAF
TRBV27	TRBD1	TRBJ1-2	ASSRSSTGNYGYT
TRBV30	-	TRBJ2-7	AWRGDWEQY
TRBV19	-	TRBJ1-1	ASSTDQNTEAF
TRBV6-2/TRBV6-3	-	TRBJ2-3	ASSSPAGGRDTQY
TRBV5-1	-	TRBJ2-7	ASSLVVKGKYEQY
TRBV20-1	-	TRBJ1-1	SAKGVTEAF
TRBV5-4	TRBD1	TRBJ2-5	ASSFMTGGVETQY
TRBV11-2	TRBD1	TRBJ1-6	ASSQTGGNSPLH
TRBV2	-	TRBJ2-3	ASVRGSPQADTQY
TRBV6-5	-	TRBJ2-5	ASSYSRLGGETQY
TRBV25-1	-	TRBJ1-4	ASSEHGLVANEKLF
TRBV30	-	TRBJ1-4	AWRIGVQGVLF
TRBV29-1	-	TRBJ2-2	SVEDPPGGAGELF
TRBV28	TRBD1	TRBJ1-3	ASIRQGGSGNTIY
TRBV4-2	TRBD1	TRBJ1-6	ASMEGQGVISPLH
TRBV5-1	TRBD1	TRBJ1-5	ASSLGDRGGNQPQH
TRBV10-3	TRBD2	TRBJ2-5	AISRTSGSQETQY
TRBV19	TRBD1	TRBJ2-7	ASSRGQSYEQY
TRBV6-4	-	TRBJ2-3	ASRRDSTDTQY
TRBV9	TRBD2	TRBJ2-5	ASSLGTSAETQY
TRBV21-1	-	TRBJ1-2	ASGLDRELLQDGYT
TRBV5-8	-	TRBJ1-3	ASSLSATAGNTIY
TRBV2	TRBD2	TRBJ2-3	ATRGGTINTQY
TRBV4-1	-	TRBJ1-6	ASSLRQHNSPLH
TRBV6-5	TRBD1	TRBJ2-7	ATGQGIYEQY
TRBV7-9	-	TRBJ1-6	ASSPTGQRSPLH